One sample yielded the 29 T cell receptor beta chains listed below, sequenced in a study of T-cell memory formation after mild COVID-19. TCRdb reprocessed the 5' RACE reads with MiXCR, giving one entry per CDR3 protein. Among 400,000 to 450,000 distinct CDR3 sequences, about a sixth were seen once, and the ten largest hold about a fifth. Sequenced: PBMCs or a T cell subset sorted from them (not recorded which). The receptors derive from a man aged 18 to 30 who had mild COVID-19 (a few samples of this study predate the infection). Cell type and time point are not known.

This clonotype has more than one count but fewer than ten. DNA for the CDR3: TGCGCCAGCAACGATCAGGGAGGGCACACTGAAGCTTTCTTT. Translated: CASNDQGGHTEAFF. The genes are TRBV5-1 and TRBJ1-1; a possible D gene is TRBD1 (5 bases). Trimming shortened V by 6 bases and J by 3 bases, and 15 bases separated the two germline ends. Germline lookup yields CDR1 SGHRS and CDR2 YFSETQ. This CDR3 spans 14 amino acids.

V and J are TRBV12-3 or TRBV12-4 and TRBJ2-1; maybe TRBD1 (6 bases). The length of the CDR3 is 17 residues. Trimming removed 6 bases at V and 0 bases at J, with 18 bases between. CDR3 DNA sequence: TGTGCCAGCAGAATATTGTCCGGCAGGGGCTCCTACAATGAGCAGTTCTTC. This sequence encodes CASRILSGRGSYNEQFF.

The V call is TRBV12-3 or TRBV12-4, the J call TRBJ2-7, with 7 nucleotides matching TRBD1. The CDR3 runs to 17 residues. Trimming at V came to 5 bases and at J to 4 bases, leaving 17 bases not matched to a gene. The CDR3 nucleotides read TGTGCCAGCAGTGCCCCGACAGGGAACCACGGGTATTACGAGCAGTACTTC. Its translation: CASSAPTGNHGYYEQYF.

The sample holds a few counts of this clonotype. This chain connects TRBV4-1 to TRBJ2-1, with TRBD1 matching 7 bases. Germline-derived CDR1 and CDR2 are MGHRA and YSYEKL. V lost 1 base and J lost 4; bases outside the gene matches: 10. This CDR3 has 17 residues. This CDR3 reads CASSQGLPGQIYNEQFF. The CDR3 region has the DNA TGCGCCAGCAGCCAAGGTCTTCCGGGACAGATTTACAATGAGCAGTTCTTC.

The chain recombines TRBV12-3 or TRBV12-4 with TRBJ1-4; 11 bases align to TRBD1. CDR3 length: 15 amino acids. V trimming: 5 bases; J trimming: 6 bases; junction bases outside the gene matches: 5. DNA for the CDR3: TGTGCCAGCAGTCCCCGGGGACAGGGGGATGAAAAACTGTTTTTT. This sequence encodes CASSPRGQGDEKLFF.

This sequence joins TRBV20-1 and TRBJ2-1, with TRBD2 identical over 7 bases. The CDR3 runs to 17 residues. CDR1 is DFQATT, CDR2 SNEGSKA, per germline (reference sequence). The J segment lost 0 bases and the V segment lost 3 bases, leaving 11 bases of the junction unmatched. Here the CDR3 reads CSASGHEAGNSYNEQFF. CDR3 coding DNA: TGCAGTGCTAGCGGCCACGAAGCGGGGAACTCCTACAATGAGCAGTTCTTC.

This clonotype was seen only a few times. As DNA, the CDR3 is TGCGCCAGCAGCCACTTCAGGGCCACTAATGAAAAACTGTTTTTT. It yields the protein CASSHFRATNEKLFF. The rearrangement joins TRBV4-1 to TRBJ1-4, with D perhaps matching TRBD1 (5 bases). This CDR3 comprises 15 residues. Germline V gene data show CDR1 as MGHRA and CDR2 as YSYEKL. The ends were cut back, 3 bases at V and 2 bases at J, with 10 bases in the middle.

This clonotype has only a few counts. A read error is possible here, since a much larger clone lies one base away. The rearrangement joins TRBV7-9 to TRBJ1-2; D uncertain. The length of the CDR3 is 13 residues. Trimming cost V 5 bases and J 6 bases, with 13 bases left between them. Germline loops: CDR1 SEHNR, CDR2 FQNEAQ (reference sequence). CDR3 bases: TGTGCCAGCAGCGCCCGGACGGACGATGGCTACACCTTC. Amino acid sequence: CASSARTDDGYTF.

This chain joins TRBV7-3 and TRBJ2-3; TRBD2 is a possible D gene (5 bases). This CDR3 is 17 amino acids long. The ends were cut back, 1 base at V and 2 bases at J, with 16 bases in the middle. Germline CDR1 and CDR2: SGHTA and FQGTGA. The CDR3 region is CASSLSIWGAATDTQYF. The CDR3 DNA follows: TGTGCCAGCAGCTTAAGTATTTGGGGAGCTGCCACAGATACGCAGTATTTT.

This clonotype was seen more than once but under ten times. The gene calls are TRBV12-3 or TRBV12-4 and TRBJ2-1; D gene unclear. Trimming cost V 4 bases and J 7 bases, with 14 bases left between them. This CDR3 spans 14 amino acids. The CDR3 protein is CASSSAASRNEQFF. CDR3 nucleotides: TGTGCCAGCAGTTCGGCCGCCTCGAGGAATGAGCAGTTCTTC.

This rearrangement joins TRBV7-9 to TRBJ2-1, with a tentative D call TRBD2 (7 bases). The CDR3 consists of 15 residues. Looked up from germline, CDR1 is SEHNR and CDR2 is FQNEAQ (reference sequence). Between the trimmed V and J ends, which lost 5 bases and 8 bases, there was a span of 19 bases. The CDR3 reads CASSPPGGRVDEQFF. In DNA, the CDR3 is TGTGCCAGCAGCCCGCCGGGGGGCCGGGTCGATGAGCAGTTCTTC.

There are a few counts of this clonotype. This chain uses TRBV20-1 with TRBJ1-6; D is perhaps TRBD1 (5 bases). CDR3 length equals 14 residues. Looked up from germline, CDR1 is DFQATT and CDR2 is SNEGSKA (reference sequence). The V gene lost 2 bases and the J gene lost 4 bases, with 9 bases spanning the gap. DNA for the CDR3: TGCAGTGCTAGATTAGGACATTATAATTCACCCCTCCACTTT. This gives the protein CSARLGHYNSPLHF.

This clonotype appeared many times. This chain links TRBV2 with TRBJ2-7; D remains ambiguous. This CDR3 region has 14 residues. V was cut by 2 bases and J by 1 base, with 9 bases left in between. From germline, CDR1 is SNHLY and CDR2 FYNNEI. CDR3 nucleotides: TGTGCCAGCAGTGAATGGTTTTCTTCCTACGAGCAGTACTTC. It specifies CASSEWFSSYEQYF.

This clonotype was detected a few times. This rearrangement joins TRBV20-1 to TRBJ2-1; weak D call: TRBD2 (5 bases). This CDR3 spans 14 amino acids. Germline V gives CDR1 DFQATT, CDR2 SNEGSKA (reference sequence). The ends were cut back, 1 base at V and 3 bases at J, with 10 bases in the middle. CDR3 nucleotide sequence: TGCAGTGCTAGAGTGGTAGCGAACTACAATGAGCAGTTCTTC. Amino acid sequence: CSARVVANYNEQFF.

This clonotype was counted only a few times. The chain links TRBV4-1 to TRBJ2-6; tentatively, D is TRBD2 (6 bases). The CDR3 covers 16 residues. Germline V gene sequence: CDR1 MGHRA, CDR2 YSYEKL. The V gene lost 5 bases and the J gene lost 4 bases, with 15 bases spanning the gap. CDR3 in amino acids: CASSTITGGGANVLTF. DNA of the CDR3: TGCGCCAGCAGCACGATAACCGGGGGAGGGGCCAACGTCCTGACTTTC.

This sequence joins TRBV5-1 and TRBJ1-2, with D maybe TRBD1 (5 bases). V lost 2 bases, J lost 5 bases, and 13 bases lay in between. The germline V gene has CDR1 SGHRS and CDR2 YFSETQ. The CDR3 is 14 residues long. This CDR3 is CASSFDSQGYGYTF. The CDR3 coding sequence is TGCGCCAGCAGCTTCGACAGCCAAGGGTATGGCTACACCTTC.

The rearrangement joins TRBV7-9 to TRBJ2-7; D gene unclear. This CDR3 is 12 amino acids long. The V end lost 1 base, the J end lost 6 bases, and 7 bases lay between the germline ends. The germline V gene has CDR1 SEHNR and CDR2 FQNEAQ (reference sequence). The CDR3 nucleotides read TGTGCCAGCAGCTTAGAAGTCGGCGAGCAGTACTTC. Its translation is CASSLEVGEQYF.

The chain carries TRBV6-5 and TRBJ2-4; D remains unclear. The V gene lost 2 bases and the J gene lost 2 bases, with 7 bases spanning the gap. Germline CDR1 is MNHEY and CDR2 is SVGAGI. There are 14 residues in the CDR3. CDR3 amino acids: CASSYRLTKNIQYF. The CDR3 DNA follows: TGTGCCAGCAGTTACCGCTTGACCAAAAACATTCAGTACTTC.

This clonotype was seen ten or more times. V gene TRBV7-2 combines with J gene TRBJ2-2, with 7 bases fitting TRBD2. Germline V lookup: CDR1 SGHTA, CDR2 FQGNSA. Trimming at V came to 5 bases and at J to 1 base, leaving 1 base not matched to a gene. This CDR3 spans 14 amino acids. The CDR3 bases are TGTGCCAGCAGCCGCGGGGGGAACACCGGGGAGCTGTTTTTT. It encodes CASSRGGNTGELFF.

The chain combines TRBV9 with TRBJ2-3; possible D gene TRBD1, 6 bases. The germline V gene encodes CDR1 SGDLS and CDR2 YYNGEE. This CDR3 is 14 amino acids long. V was pared by 3 bases and J by 0 bases, with 8 bases between. The CDR3 sequence: CASSEGDSTDTQYF. CDR3 sequence (DNA): TGTGCCAGCAGCGAGGGGGATAGCACAGATACGCAGTATTTT. Full variable domain (outside the CDR3, taken from reference TRBV9 and TRBJ2-3): DSGVTQTPKHLITATGQRVTLRCSPRSGDLSVYWYQQSLDQGLQFLIQYYNGEERAKGNILERFSAQQFPDLHSELNLSSLELGDSALYFCASSEGDSTDTQYFGPGTRLTVL.

The chain joins TRBV6-2 or TRBV6-3 to TRBJ1-3, with D unresolved. The CDR3 spans 11 residues. Germline-derived CDR1 and CDR2 are MNHEY and SVGEGT. V lost 11 bases, J lost 4 bases, and 9 bases lay in between. Here the CDR3 reads CAYGSGNTIYF. DNA for the CDR3: TGTGCCTACGGAAGCGGAAACACCATATATTTT.

As concerns this clonotype: The junction departs from the called germline gene at one end, perhaps through a read error. The chain combines TRBV10-3 with TRBJ2-7, with D tentatively TRBD1 (5 bases). Germline V gives CDR1 ENHRY, CDR2 SYGVKD. The CDR3 is made up of 11 amino acids. The CDR3 bases are TGTGCCATCAGTGACCCAGGGATCCCCCTCTTC. Its protein is CAISDPGIPLF.

The rearrangement joins TRBV6-2 or TRBV6-3 to TRBJ2-3; D call uncertain. Trimming removed 7 bases at V and 5 bases at J, with 28 bases between. The V gene's germline CDR1 is MNHEY and CDR2 SVGEGT. The CDR3 loop spans 18 amino acids. The CDR3, as DNA: TGTGCCAGCAACAGACGAGTCCTAACGGACCTGATTGAAGATACGCAGTATTTT. Translating it yields CASNRRVLTDLIEDTQYF.

This clonotype was seen repeatedly, ten times or more. This rearrangement joins TRBV4-2 to TRBJ2-3; 10 bases align to TRBD2. The V gene end was trimmed by 4 bases and the J gene end by 3 bases; junction bases not matched to a gene: 7. The CDR3 is 16 residues long. Germline V gene data show CDR1 as LGHNA and CDR2 as YNFKEQ. CDR3 in DNA: TGTGCCAGCAGCCCTATAGCGGGGGGCATGACAGATACGCAGTATTTT. Residues: CASSPIAGGMTDTQYF.

V is TRBV7-9 and J is TRBJ1-4; D gene ambiguous. Trimming pared 5 bases from V and 5 bases from J, leaving 18 bases between. The CDR3 consists of 16 residues. Germline lookup yields CDR1 SEHNR and CDR2 FQNEAQ (reference sequence). The CDR3 is CASSPLPPGPNEKLFF. The DNA for the CDR3 is TGTGCCAGCAGCCCCCTACCTCCTGGGCCGAATGAAAAACTGTTTTTT.

As to this clonotype: The junction differs from germline at one of its ends, possibly a read error. V usage is TRBV7-9 and J usage is TRBJ2-7, with a possible D match to TRBD1 (5 bases). Germline lookup yields CDR1 SEHNR and CDR2 FQNEAQ (reference sequence). This CDR3 is built from 14 residues. The CDR3 sequence: CDSSLASQATEQYF. The CDR3 nucleotides read TGTGACAGCAGCTTAGCCTCACAGGCTACGGAGCAGTACTTC.

This clonotype was seen a handful of times. V is TRBV6-5 and J is TRBJ2-7; 8 bases agree with TRBD1. The CDR3 extends over 11 amino acids. Germline CDR1 is MNHEY and CDR2 is SVGAGI. Trimming removed 6 bases from V and 6 bases from J; junction bases left unmatched: 1. The CDR3 loop is CASRQGAEQYF. The CDR3 DNA follows: TGTGCCAGCAGGCAGGGGGCCGAGCAGTACTTC.

This clonotype has just a few counts. The genes are TRBV7-6 and TRBJ2-1, with D possibly being TRBD1 (6 bases). V gave up 1 base and J gave up 9 bases, with 16 bases separating them. CDR3 length equals 15 residues. Germline-derived CDR1 and CDR2 are SGHVS and FNYEAQ. The CDR3 bases are TGTGCCAGCAGCTTAGGAACAGGGCAGTCGGGTGAGCAGTTCTTC. Translation: CASSLGTGQSGEQFF.

The rearrangement links TRBV7-9 to TRBJ1-5, with D perhaps matching TRBD1 (6 bases). Per germline, CDR1 SEHNR and CDR2 FQNEAQ (reference sequence). V gave up 1 base and J gave up 7 bases, with 11 bases separating them. The CDR3 sequence is 14 residues long. The CDR3 is CASSLDRVGQPQHF. In DNA form, the CDR3 reads TGTGCCAGCAGCTTAGACAGGGTTGGACAGCCCCAGCATTTT. The full variable domain, rest sourced from reference TRBV7-9 and TRBJ1-5, is DTGVSQNPRHKITKRGQNVTFRCDPISEHNRLYWYRQTLGQGPEFLTYFQNEAQLEKSRLLSDRFSAERPKGSFSTLEIQRTEQGDSAMYLCASSLDRVGQPQHFGDGTRLSIL.